Reported below is one T cell receptor (beta chain). This entry is derived from a study of shared clonotypes between healthy human individuals. The CDR3 consists of 13 residues. Germline V gives CDR1 MNHNS, CDR2 SASEGT. V gave up 2 bases and J gave up 8 bases, with 10 bases separating them. Sequencing used immunoSEQ multiplex PCR; TCRdb keeps in-frame clones, though not all of them. The sample consists of under 1,100,000 clones, roughly 80% of them appearing once. Sequenced sample: memory CD4+ T cells sorted from blood. Subset here: CD45RA-negative fraction. The source is a man younger than 35 in good health. This rearrangement joins TRBV6-1 to TRBJ2-1; D is possibly TRBD2 (6 bases). The CDR3 coding sequence is TGTGCCAGCAGTGAAATTTCGGGGGATGAGCAGTTCTTC. Translating gives CASSEISGDEQFF.